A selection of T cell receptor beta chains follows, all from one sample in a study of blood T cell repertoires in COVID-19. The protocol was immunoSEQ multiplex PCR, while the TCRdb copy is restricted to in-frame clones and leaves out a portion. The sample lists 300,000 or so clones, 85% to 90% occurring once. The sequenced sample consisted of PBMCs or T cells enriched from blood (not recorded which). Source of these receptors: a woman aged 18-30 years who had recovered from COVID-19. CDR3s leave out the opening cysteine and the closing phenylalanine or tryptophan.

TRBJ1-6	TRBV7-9	ASSPLDRDLPPLH
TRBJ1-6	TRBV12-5	ASGWDVRDNSPLH
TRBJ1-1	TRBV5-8	ASSLGGGVGNTEAF
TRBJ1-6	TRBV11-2	ASSPRTANSPLH
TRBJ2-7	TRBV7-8	ASSLGGREQY
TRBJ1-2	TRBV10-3	AISGPRDRGDFRDGYT
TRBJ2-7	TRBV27	ASSWSGSGSYEQY
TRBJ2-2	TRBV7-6	ASSLAEELTGELF
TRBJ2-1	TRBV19	ASSWEGEPGNEQF
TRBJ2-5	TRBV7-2	ASSSGVTGGSQETQY
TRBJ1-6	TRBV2	ASSVKSPLH
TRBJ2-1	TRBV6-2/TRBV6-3	ASSLKTDYNEQF